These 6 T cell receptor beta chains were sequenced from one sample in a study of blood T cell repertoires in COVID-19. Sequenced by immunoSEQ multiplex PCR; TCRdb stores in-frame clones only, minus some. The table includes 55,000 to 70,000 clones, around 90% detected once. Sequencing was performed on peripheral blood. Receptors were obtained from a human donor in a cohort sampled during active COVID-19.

The CDR3 sequence: CSVAIGAASSGANVLTF. The CDR3 nucleotides are TGCAGCGTTGCGATTGGGGCGGCGAGCTCTGGGGCCAACGTCCTGACTTTC. The chain has TRBV29-1 and TRBJ2-6; possible D gene TRBD1, 5 bases. Deletions cut 4 bases from V and 0 bases from J, with 16 bases between. This CDR3 has 17 amino acids. The germline CDR1 and CDR2 sequences are SQVTM and ANQGSEA.

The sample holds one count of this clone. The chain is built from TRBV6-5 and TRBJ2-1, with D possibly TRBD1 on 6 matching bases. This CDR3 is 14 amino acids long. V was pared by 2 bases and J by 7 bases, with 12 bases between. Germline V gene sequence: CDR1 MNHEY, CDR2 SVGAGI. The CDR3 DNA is TGTGCCAGCAGTTACCAAGGACAGCCGAATGAGCAGTTCTTC. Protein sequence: CASSYQGQPNEQFF.

CDR3 nucleotides: TGTGCCATCAGGTTGACAGAAACGAACACTGAAGCTTTCTTT. Translation gives CAIRLTETNTEAFF. The rearrangement uses TRBV10-3 and TRBJ1-1, with D possibly TRBD1 on 5 matching bases. The CDR3 sequence is 14 residues long. Trimming removed 6 bases from V and 1 base from J, with 12 bases in between. Germline CDR1 ENHRY, CDR2 SYGVKD.

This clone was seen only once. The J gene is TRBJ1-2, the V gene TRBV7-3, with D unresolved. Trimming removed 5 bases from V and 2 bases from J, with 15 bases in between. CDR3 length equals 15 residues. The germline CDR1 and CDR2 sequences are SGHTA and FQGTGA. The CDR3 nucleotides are TGTGCCAGCAGCCCCCGCCTCGGGAGGAACTATGGCTACACCTTC. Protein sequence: CASSPRLGRNYGYTF.

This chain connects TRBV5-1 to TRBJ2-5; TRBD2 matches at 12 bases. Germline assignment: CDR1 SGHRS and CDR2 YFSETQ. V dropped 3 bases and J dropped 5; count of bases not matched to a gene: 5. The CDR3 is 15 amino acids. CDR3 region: CASSWRLAGVETQYF. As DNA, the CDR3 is TGCGCCAGCAGCTGGAGACTAGCGGGAGTGGAGACCCAGTACTTC.

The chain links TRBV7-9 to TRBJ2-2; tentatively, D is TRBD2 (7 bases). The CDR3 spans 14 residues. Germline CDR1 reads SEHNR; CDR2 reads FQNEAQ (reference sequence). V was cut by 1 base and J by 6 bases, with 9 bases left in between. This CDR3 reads CASSLEGGAGELFF. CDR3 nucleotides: TGTGCCAGCAGCTTAGAAGGGGGGGCCGGGGAGCTGTTTTTT.